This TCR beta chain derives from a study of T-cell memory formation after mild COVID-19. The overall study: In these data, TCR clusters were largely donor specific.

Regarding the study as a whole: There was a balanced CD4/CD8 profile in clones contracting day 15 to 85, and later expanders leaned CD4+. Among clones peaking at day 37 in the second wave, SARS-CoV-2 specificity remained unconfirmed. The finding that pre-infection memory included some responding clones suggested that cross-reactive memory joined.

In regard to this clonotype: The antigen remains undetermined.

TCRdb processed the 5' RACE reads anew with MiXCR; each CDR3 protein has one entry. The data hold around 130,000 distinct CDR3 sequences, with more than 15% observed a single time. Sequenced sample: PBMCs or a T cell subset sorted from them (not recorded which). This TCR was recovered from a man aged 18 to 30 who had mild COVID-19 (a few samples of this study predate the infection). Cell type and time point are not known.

As DNA, the CDR3 is TGTGCCGTTAGGACAGGGGGACAGACCCAGTACTTC. Protein sequence: CAVRTGGQTQYF. The rearrangement uses TRBV7-2 and TRBJ2-5; 10 bases are a match to TRBD1. CDR1 is SGHTA, CDR2 FQGNSA, per germline. CDR3 length equals 12 residues. The V and J ends lost 11 bases and 6 bases, in that order; junction bases with no gene match: 6.